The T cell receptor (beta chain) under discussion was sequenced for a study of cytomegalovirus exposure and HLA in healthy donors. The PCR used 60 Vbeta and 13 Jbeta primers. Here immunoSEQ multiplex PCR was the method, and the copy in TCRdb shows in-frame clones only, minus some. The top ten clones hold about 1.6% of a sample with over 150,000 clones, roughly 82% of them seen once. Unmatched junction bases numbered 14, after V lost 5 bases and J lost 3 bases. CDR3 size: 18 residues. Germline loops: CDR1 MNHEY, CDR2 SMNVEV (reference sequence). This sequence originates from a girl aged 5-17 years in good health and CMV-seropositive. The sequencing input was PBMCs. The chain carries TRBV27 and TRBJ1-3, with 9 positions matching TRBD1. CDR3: CASSMRPGTGSFGNTIYF. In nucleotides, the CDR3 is TGTGCCAGCAGTATGAGGCCCGGGACAGGGTCCTTTGGAAACACCATATATTTT.